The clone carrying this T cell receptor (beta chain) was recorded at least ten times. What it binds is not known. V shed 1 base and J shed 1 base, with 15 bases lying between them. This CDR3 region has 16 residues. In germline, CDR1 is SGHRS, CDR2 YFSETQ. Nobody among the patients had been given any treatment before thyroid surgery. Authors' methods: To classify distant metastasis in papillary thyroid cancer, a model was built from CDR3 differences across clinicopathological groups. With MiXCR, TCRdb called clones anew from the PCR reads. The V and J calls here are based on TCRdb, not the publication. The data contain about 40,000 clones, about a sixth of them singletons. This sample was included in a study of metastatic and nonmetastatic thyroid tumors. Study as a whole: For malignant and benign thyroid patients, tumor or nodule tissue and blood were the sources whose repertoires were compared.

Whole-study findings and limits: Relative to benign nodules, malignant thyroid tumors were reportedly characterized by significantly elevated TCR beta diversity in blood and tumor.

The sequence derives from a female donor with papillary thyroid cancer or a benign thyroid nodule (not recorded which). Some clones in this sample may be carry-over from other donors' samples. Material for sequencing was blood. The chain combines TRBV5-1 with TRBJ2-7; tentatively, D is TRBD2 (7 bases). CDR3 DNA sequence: TGCGCCAGCAGCTTGAGGGGGGGGCAGGGGTCCTACGAGCAGTACTTC. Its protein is CASSLRGGQGSYEQYF.